One TCR beta chain is described in this entry. The source of the sample is a study of CD8 T cells in ankylosing spondylitis. This CDR3 region has 15 residues. Trimming at V came to 3 bases and at J to 7 bases, leaving 6 bases not matched to a gene. One entry per CDR3 protein, called by TCRdb with MiXCR from the 5' RACE reads. This table holds roughly 120,000 distinct CDR3 sequences, approximately 14% found once. Sample: blood, either unsorted or a sorted T cell fraction (not recorded which). This rearrangement joins TRBV12-3 or TRBV12-4 to TRBJ2-1; 10 nucleotides align to TRBD2. The sequence was obtained from a female donor with ankylosing spondylitis or in good health (not recorded which). The CDR3 sequence: CASSLPTSGVNEQFF. CDR3 DNA: TGTGCCAGCAGTTTGCCAACTAGCGGGGTGAATGAGCAGTTCTTC.